Following are 24 T cell receptor beta chains from one sample sequenced in a study of T cells after yellow fever vaccination. TCRdb recomputed calls from the 5' RACE reads with MiXCR, one row per CDR3 protein. Of more than 95,000 distinct CDR3 sequences listed, roughly 15% are singletons. The sample here was CD8+ T cells sorted from PBMCs, taken 5 days after the yellow fever booster vaccination. These receptors were taken from a man aged 18 to 35 who received the YFV17D yellow fever vaccine.

The sample holds many counts of this clonotype. The chain carries TRBV29-1 and TRBJ2-7; D possibly matches TRBD1 or TRBD2 (6 bases each). The length of the CDR3 is 12 residues. Germline CDR1 SQVTM, CDR2 ANQGSEA. In DNA form, the CDR3 reads TGCAGGCCCGGAGGGGGCTCCTACGAGCAGTACGTC. It translates to CRPGGGSYEQYV.

The V call is TRBV7-3, the J call TRBJ2-3; TRBD2 matches 11 bases. The CDR3 totals 18 residues. Germline CDR1 SGHTA, CDR2 FQGTGA. Trimming removed 5 bases from V and 4 bases from J; junction bases left unmatched: 14. Here the CDR3 reads CASSPLGVLAGGADTQYF. In DNA form, the CDR3 reads TGTGCCAGCAGCCCCCTGGGGGTCCTAGCGGGGGGTGCAGATACGCAGTATTTT.

This clonotype was counted only a few times. The J gene is TRBJ2-1, the V gene TRBV4-3, with a weak D call TRBD2 (5 bases). CDR1 LGHNA and CDR2 YSLEER come from the germline V gene. This CDR3 has 15 residues. Trimming took 0 bases from V and 6 from J, leaving 12 bases between them. The CDR3 bases are TGCGCCAGCAGCCAAGATCCTGGACTGATCAATGAGCAGTTCTTC. It codes for CASSQDPGLINEQFF.

The V gene is TRBV7-6, the J gene TRBJ2-3, with 7 positions matching TRBD2. J lost 1 base, V lost 0 bases, and 7 bases had no gene match. The germline gives CDR1 SGHVS, CDR2 FNYEAQ. CDR3 size: 17 residues. The CDR3 protein is CASSLAQPSGGTDTQYF. The CDR3 DNA is TGTGCCAGCAGCTTAGCGCAGCCCAGCGGGGGCACAGATACGCAGTATTTT.

The rearrangement uses TRBV30 and TRBJ2-1; D is possibly TRBD2 (6 bases). CDR3 size: 12 residues. V was shortened by 3 bases and J by 7 bases, with 10 bases between the two germline ends. Germline V CDR1 and CDR2: GTSNPN, SVGIG (reference sequence). The CDR3 DNA reads TGTGCCTGGAGCCGTCGGGGGAATGAGCAGTTCTTC. This sequence encodes CAWSRRGNEQFF.

This chain uses TRBV3-1 with TRBJ2-1, with D maybe TRBD1 (5 bases). Germline CDR1 reads LGHDT; CDR2 reads YNNKEL (reference sequence). Trimming removed 3 bases at V and 3 bases at J, with 15 bases between. CDR3 length equals 16 residues. The CDR3 bases are TGTGCCAGCAGCCAGGGCGTGGGGCCAAACTACAATGAGCAGTTCTTC. Translation: CASSQGVGPNYNEQFF.

The genes are TRBV2 and TRBJ2-7; D perhaps matches TRBD1 (5 bases). CDR1 and CDR2 from the germline V gene are SNHLY and FYNNEI. The CDR3 has 16 residues. Trimming stripped 5 bases from V and 5 bases from J, with 22 bases between. CDR3 in amino acids: CASSKTEYLGVNEQYV. The CDR3 region has the DNA TGTGCCAGCAGTAAGACCGAGTATCTAGGGGTGAACGAGCAGTACGTC.

This clonotype was detected only a few times. The chain couples TRBV10-3 to TRBJ1-2, with 7 bases that match TRBD1. Germline CDR1 reads ENHRY; CDR2 reads SYGVKD. CDR3 length: 14 amino acids. V dropped 2 bases and J dropped 6; count of bases not matched to a gene: 6. CDR3 loop: CAISEAGQLHGYTF. Written as DNA, the CDR3 is TGTGCCATCAGTGAGGCGGGACAGCTCCATGGCTACACCTTC.

The chain recombines TRBV4-3 with TRBJ2-1, with D possibly being TRBD1 (5 bases). Per germline, CDR1 LGHNA and CDR2 YSLEER. The length of the CDR3 is 14 residues. V shed 8 bases and J shed 9 bases, with 20 bases lying between them. The CDR3 bases are TGCGCCAGCGCACCTTCCCAGGGCCCTGTTGAGCAGTTCTTC. It is translated as CASAPSQGPVEQFF.

This clonotype was picked up a small number of times. The chain uses TRBV7-3 and TRBJ2-1; 9 positions match TRBD2. The CDR3 has 16 amino acids. The V and J ends lost 2 bases and 4 bases, in that order; junction bases with no gene match: 6. From germline, CDR1 is SGHTA and CDR2 FQGTGA. CDR3 region: CASSLYLAGSYNEQFF. The CDR3 nucleotides are TGTGCCAGCAGCTTATATCTAGCGGGGTCATACAATGAGCAGTTCTTC.

The V call is TRBV27, the J call TRBJ2-4, with D uncertain. CDR3 length: 15 amino acids. Trimming took 2 bases from V and 0 from J, leaving 8 bases between them. The germline gives CDR1 MNHEY, CDR2 SMNVEV (reference sequence). CDR3 sequence (DNA): TGTGCCAGCAGTTTAGGGGTAGGAGCCAAAAACATTCAGTACTTC. It is translated as CASSLGVGAKNIQYF.

This clonotype was observed many times. The chain combines TRBV25-1 with TRBJ2-1, with a possible D match to TRBD1 (6 bases). V was clipped by 3 bases and J by 3 bases, with 21 bases between them. CDR1 is MGHDK, CDR2 SYGVNS, per germline. The CDR3 contains 18 residues. CDR3 loop: CASSDLDSRQGGYNEQFF. The CDR3 DNA reads TGTGCCAGCAGTGATCTGGACAGCCGCCAGGGCGGCTACAATGAGCAGTTCTTC.

The V gene is TRBV7-9, the J gene TRBJ2-7, with a possible D match to TRBD2 (6 bases). CDR3 length: 15 amino acids. V was trimmed by 5 bases and J by 0 bases, leaving 14 bases between them. The germline gives CDR1 SEHNR, CDR2 FQNEAQ (reference sequence). The CDR3 sequence is CASSGDLYTSYEQYV. The CDR3 DNA reads as TGTGCCAGCAGCGGGGACTTGTACACCTCCTACGAGCAGTACGTC.

This clonotype was counted a few times. V gene TRBV27 combines with J gene TRBJ1-6, with D maybe TRBD1 (6 bases). V dropped 0 bases and J dropped 10 bases, with 10 bases sitting between them. CDR1 is MNHEY and CDR2 is SMNVEV in the germline V gene (reference sequence). This CDR3 is 14 amino acids long. In DNA form, the CDR3 reads TGTGCCAGCAGTTTATCGACAGGTCGGTCACCCCTCCACTTT. This codes for CASSLSTGRSPLHF.

This chain joins TRBV4-1 and TRBJ1-2; D might be TRBD1 (6 bases). Trimming removed 0 bases at V and 6 bases at J, with 20 bases between. The CDR3 loop spans 17 amino acids. Germline V lookup: CDR1 MGHRA, CDR2 YSYEKL. The CDR3 spells CASSQDISRGASNGYTF. The CDR3 bases are TGCGCCAGCAGCCAAGACATTTCCCGGGGGGCGTCAAATGGCTACACCTTC.

This clonotype was observed a handful of times. The chain uses TRBV5-1 and TRBJ2-7; a possible D gene is TRBD1 (5 bases). Trimming took off 1 base at V and 3 bases at J, with 8 bases between the two ends. The CDR3 totals 13 residues. Germline-derived CDR1 and CDR2 are SGHRS and YFSETQ. CDR3 sequence reads: CASSLQGFYEQYF. CDR3 DNA sequence: TGCGCCAGCAGCTTGCAGGGATTCTACGAGCAGTACTTC.

This clonotype was detected only a few times. The chain has TRBV9 and TRBJ2-2; 11 positions agree with TRBD2. Germline values: CDR1 SGDLS, CDR2 YYNGEE. There are 16 residues in the CDR3. J lost 7 bases, V lost 2 bases, and 7 bases had no gene match. The CDR3 nucleotides read TGTGCCAGCAGCGTTAGCGGGGGGGCCGATGGCGGGGAGCTGTTTTTT. Translating gives CASSVSGGADGGELFF.

This clonotype was observed a few times. This chain uses TRBV5-1 with TRBJ2-1; 8 bases are shared with TRBD2. Germline V gene sequence: CDR1 SGHRS, CDR2 YFSETQ. The CDR3 runs 14 residues. V was pared by 2 bases and J by 7 bases, with 5 bases of the junction left unmatched. The CDR3 DNA follows: TGCGCCAGCAGCTTAGGACTAGCTCCGAATGAGCAGTTCTTC. It encodes CASSLGLAPNEQFF.

The J gene is TRBJ2-5, the V gene TRBV7-9, with D hard to call. The V gene's germline CDR1 is SEHNR and CDR2 FQNEAQ (reference sequence). CDR3 size: 13 residues. V dropped 1 base and J dropped 3 bases, with 6 bases sitting between them. CDR3 residues: CASSLGQKETQYF. DNA of the CDR3: TGTGCCAGCAGCTTAGGCCAGAAAGAGACCCAGTACTTC.

This chain links TRBV2 with TRBJ2-2; 7 nucleotides line up with TRBD1. After removal of 2 bases from V and 5 bases from J, the junction contained 2 bases not matched to a gene. The CDR3 totals 14 residues. Germline values: CDR1 SNHLY, CDR2 FYNNEI. CDR3 DNA sequence: TGTGCCAGCAGTGAAAGGGGGCTGACCGGGGAGCTGTTTTTT. Translation: CASSERGLTGELFF.

The table lists this clonotype with a few counts. The chain is built from TRBV4-1 and TRBJ1-5; D is unresolved. Germline V lookup: CDR1 MGHRA, CDR2 YSYEKL. V was pared by 0 bases and J by 7 bases, with 7 bases between. The CDR3 is made up of 13 amino acids. Here the CDR3 reads CASSQDPGQPQHF. The CDR3 bases are TGCGCCAGCAGCCAAGATCCTGGGCAGCCCCAGCATTTT.

The chain recombines TRBV12-3 or TRBV12-4 with TRBJ2-1; 12 bases line up with TRBD1. This CDR3 is built from 18 residues. Unmatched junction bases numbered 6, after V lost 1 base and J lost 2 bases. CDR3 DNA: TGTGCCAGCAGTTTAGGTTTCGGGACAGGGGGCCCCTACAATGAGCAGTTCTTC. Translated: CASSLGFGTGGPYNEQFF.

The chain uses TRBV2 and TRBJ2-5; 9 bases are a match to TRBD2. The V gene end was trimmed by 6 bases and the J gene end by 2 bases; junction bases not matched to a gene: 10. This CDR3 region has 16 residues. Germline loops: CDR1 SNHLY, CDR2 FYNNEI. CDR3 bases: TGTGCCAGCAGGGTCTTTAGCGGGGGAATTCAAGAGACCCAGTACTTC. It codes for CASRVFSGGIQETQYF.

Concerning this clonotype itself: A junction end diverges from the germline sequence, so it may reflect a read error. For the CDR3, the DNA is TGTGCCAGCAGCTTGGGGGACAGCTCCTACGAGCTGTACTTC. This translates into CASSLGDSSYELYF. The V and J genes are TRBV5-4 and TRBJ2-7; 7 bases agree with TRBD1. Germline lookup yields CDR1 SGHNT and CDR2 YYREEE (reference sequence). This CDR3 region has 14 residues.